This passage covers 6 T cell receptor beta chains from one sample sequenced in a study of early T cells in non-severe SARS-CoV-2 infection. TCRdb re-derived calls from the 5' RACE reads in MiXCR, one entry per CDR3 protein. Of more than 90,000 distinct CDR3 sequences in the sample, 11% were seen once. What was sequenced was whole blood. All receptors come from an adult who was a healthcare worker with PCR-confirmed SARS-CoV-2 infection or an uninfected control (not recorded which).

This clonotype showed up many times. The chain has TRBV6-2 or TRBV6-3 and TRBJ1-5, with TRBD1 as a possible D gene (6 bases). Germline CDR1 is MNHEY and CDR2 is SVGEGT. The V gene lost 5 bases and the J gene lost 4 bases, with 9 bases spanning the gap. The CDR3 contains 13 residues. CDR3 in amino acids: CASSAGENQPQHF. The CDR3 nucleotides are TGTGCCAGCAGTGCAGGGGAGAATCAGCCCCAGCATTTT.

This clonotype was picked up many times. The chain joins TRBV20-1 to TRBJ1-6; 10 bases match TRBD1. The CDR3 consists of 16 residues. V shed 5 bases and J 10 bases; nucleotides not matched to a gene: 14. CDR1 DFQATT and CDR2 SNEGSKA come from the germline V gene (reference sequence). The CDR3 here is CSAQGTGVGSFSPLHF. The CDR3 nucleotides are TGCAGTGCTCAAGGGACAGGGGTCGGCTCTTTCTCACCCCTCCACTTT.

The chain joins TRBV28 to TRBJ1-1; D gene ambiguous. Trimming cost V 4 bases and J 1 base, with 7 bases left between them. This CDR3 has 13 residues. Germline values: CDR1 MDHEN, CDR2 SYDVKM. CDR3 sequence: CASSSSGNTEAFF. The CDR3 bases are TGTGCCAGCAGTTCTTCTGGGAACACTGAAGCTTTCTTT. Combining the CDR3 with reference TRBV28 and TRBJ1-1 gives the whole variable domain DVKVTQSSRYLVKRTGEKVFLECVQDMDHENMFWYRQDPGLGLRLIYFSYDVKMKEKGDIPEGYSVSREKKERFSLILESASTNQTSMYLCASSSSGNTEAFFGQGTRLTVV.

This clonotype showed up many times. The V call is TRBV20-1, the J call TRBJ1-1; D is uncertain. V gave up 3 bases and J gave up 0 bases, with 14 bases separating them. Germline-derived CDR1 and CDR2 are DFQATT and SNEGSKA (reference sequence). CDR3 length: 15 residues. The chain's CDR3 is CSASGLTKMNTEAFF. CDR3 sequence (DNA): TGCAGTGCTAGTGGACTTACGAAAATGAACACTGAAGCTTTCTTT.

Many counts were recorded for this clonotype. This chain links TRBV21-1 with TRBJ1-4; the D call in the table, TRBD1, was not verified against the DNA. TRBV21-1 is a pseudogene. The CDR3 sequence is 19 residues long. CDR3 residues: CASSPPAPGGGPPNEKLFF. DNA of the CDR3: TGTGCCAGCAGCCCCCCCGCTCCAGGGGGCGGACCTCCCAATGAAAAACTGTTTTTT.

The chain has TRBV28 and TRBJ2-7; D possibly corresponds to TRBD2 (5 bases). The CDR3 is 15 residues long. The V and J ends lost 9 bases and 2 bases respectively, with 20 bases between them. Per germline, CDR1 MDHEN and CDR2 SYDVKM. CDR3 protein: CASKTSPGIAYEQYF. CDR3 coding DNA: TGTGCCAGTAAGACCTCTCCGGGGATAGCCTACGAGCAGTACTTC.